These 8 T cell receptor beta chains share one sample of origin, sequenced in a study of blood T cell repertoires in COVID-19. Here immunoSEQ multiplex PCR was the method, and the copy in TCRdb shows in-frame clones only, minus some. The table shows 100,000 to 150,000 clones, with around 86% occurring only once. Sequencing used peripheral blood. The receptor set was obtained from a middle-aged man with active or convalescent COVID-19.

This clone was observed once. The chain couples TRBV7-2 to TRBJ2-1; 7 bases are shared with TRBD2. The CDR3 contains 14 residues. V was pared by 5 bases and J by 4 bases, with 5 bases of the junction left unmatched. Germline assignment: CDR1 SGHTA and CDR2 FQGNSA. For the CDR3, the DNA is TGTGCCAGCAGCATGATGGGGGGGTACAATGAGCAGTTCTTC. This codes for CASSMMGGYNEQFF.

The chain uses TRBV25-1 and TRBJ1-4; the D gene is possibly TRBD1 (5 bases). The CDR3 contains 13 residues. V lost 2 bases and J lost 5, with 6 bases in between. Germline CDR1 and CDR2: MGHDK and SYGVNS. In DNA form, the CDR3 reads TGTGCCAGCAGTGAACAGGGAAATGAAAAACTGTTTTTT. It yields the protein CASSEQGNEKLFF.

J is TRBJ2-7 and V is TRBV7-9; unclear D gene. Germline V lookup: CDR1 SEHNR, CDR2 FQNEAQ (reference sequence). This CDR3 region has 13 residues. Trimming pared 5 bases from V and 1 base from J, leaving 9 bases between. The CDR3 nucleotides are TGTGCCAGCAGCCTCAGACAATCCTACGAGCAGTACTTC. Translating it yields CASSLRQSYEQYF.

The gene calls are TRBV6-5 and TRBJ2-7; TRBD1 matches at 8 bases. Trimming took 4 bases from V and 3 from J; bases not matched to a gene: 8. The CDR3 loop spans 15 amino acids. Germline V gene sequence: CDR1 MNHEY, CDR2 SVGAGI. The CDR3 protein is CASSSTRQGNYEQYF. CDR3 coding DNA: TGTGCCAGCAGTTCCACCAGACAGGGGAACTACGAGCAGTACTTC.

Only one count was recorded for this clone. The chain combines TRBV5-1 with TRBJ1-2; weak D call: TRBD1 (5 bases). Germline V gene data show CDR1 as SGHRS and CDR2 as YFSETQ. The CDR3 length is 15 residues. The V gene lost 4 bases and the J gene lost 7 bases, with 20 bases spanning the gap. The CDR3 reads CASSQGGQGAGGYTF. The DNA for the CDR3 is TGCGCCAGCAGCCAAGGTGGTCAGGGAGCGGGTGGCTACACCTTC.

As concerns this clone: Its ends do not fully match the called genes, so a read error is possible. The chain recombines TRBV7-7 with TRBJ1-2; tentative D call: TRBD1 (5 bases). CDR3 length equals 17 residues. Germline V gene lookup returns CDR1 SSHAT and CDR2 FNYEAQ (reference sequence). CDR3 nucleotides: TGTGCTAGCAGCTTAGATATATCGACAGCTCGGAACTATGGCTACACCTTC. It encodes CASSLDISTARNYGYTF.

This chain uses TRBV11-2 with TRBJ2-3, with D perhaps TRBD2 (6 bases). V was pared by 1 base and J by 1 base, with 9 bases between. Germline CDR1 SGHAT, CDR2 FQNNGV. This CDR3 is built from 15 residues. DNA of the CDR3: TGTGCCAGCAGCTTAGGGACGGGGGGCACAGATACGCAGTATTTT. Residues: CASSLGTGGTDTQYF.

V gene TRBV30 combines with J gene TRBJ1-1, with D possibly TRBD1 on 6 matching bases. Trimming pared 3 bases from V and 1 base from J, leaving 9 bases between. There are 13 residues in the CDR3. Germline V lookup: CDR1 GTSNPN, CDR2 SVGIG (reference sequence). The DNA of the CDR3 is TGTGCCTGGAGGGAACAGGGGAACACTGAAGCTTTCTTT. Translation: CAWREQGNTEAFF.